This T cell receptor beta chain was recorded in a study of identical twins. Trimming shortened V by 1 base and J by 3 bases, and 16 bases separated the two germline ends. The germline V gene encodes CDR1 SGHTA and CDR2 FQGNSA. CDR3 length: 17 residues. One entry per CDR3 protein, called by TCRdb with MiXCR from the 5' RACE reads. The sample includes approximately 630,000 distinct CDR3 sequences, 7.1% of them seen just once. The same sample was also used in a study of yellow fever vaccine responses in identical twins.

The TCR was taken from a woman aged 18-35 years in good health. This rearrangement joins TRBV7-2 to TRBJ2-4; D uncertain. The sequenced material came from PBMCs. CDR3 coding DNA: TGTGCCAGCAGCTTAGTTGGGGTGGGGATAGTCAAAAACATTCAGTACTTC. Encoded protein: CASSLVGVGIVKNIQYF.